These 30 T cell receptor beta chains originate from one sample sequenced in a study of T cell responses to AZD1222 COVID-19 vaccine. The table came from immunoSEQ multiplex PCR; TCRdb's copy has only in-frame clones and leaves some out. The sample lists 150,000 to 200,000 clones, less than 95% occurring once. This material consisted of peripheral blood, taken on day 0 of AZD1222 vaccination. These receptors were collected from an adult in good health.

J is TRBJ1-1 and V is TRBV6-5; TRBD1 is a possible D gene (5 bases). V was shortened by 10 bases and J by 4 bases, with 16 bases between the two germline ends. CDR3 length: 13 amino acids. Looked up from germline, CDR1 is MNHEY and CDR2 is SVGAGI. The CDR3 spells CATQQGVATEAFF. Written as DNA, the CDR3 is TGTGCCACCCAACAAGGGGTGGCCACTGAAGCTTTCTTT.

The chain carries TRBV14 and TRBJ2-7, with a weak D call TRBD2 (6 bases). This CDR3 spans 13 amino acids. Germline values: CDR1 SGHDN, CDR2 FVKESK. V shed 8 bases and J shed 3 bases, with 14 bases lying between them. The CDR3 nucleotides are TGTGCCAGCTCGGGACTTGAGGGCTACGAGCAGTACTTC. It specifies CASSGLEGYEQYF.

The chain recombines TRBV11-2 with TRBJ1-1; D perhaps matches TRBD1 (5 bases). The CDR3 runs to 14 residues. The V gene's germline CDR1 is SGHAT and CDR2 FQNNGV. Trimming took 8 bases from V and 4 from J, leaving 17 bases between them. CDR3 region: CASDPLGQGTEAFF. For the CDR3, the DNA is TGTGCCAGCGATCCCCTCGGGCAGGGCACTGAAGCTTTCTTT.

This clone was counted once. This chain links TRBV24-1 with TRBJ2-3; 10 bases match TRBD1. The ends lost 9 bases at V and 1 base at J; junction bases unmatched: 6. Germline CDR1 KGHDR, CDR2 SFDVKD. This CDR3 has 15 amino acids. CDR3 coding DNA: TGTGCCACCTCGGGGGACAGGGGACGCACAGATACGCAGTATTTT. Encoded protein: CATSGDRGRTDTQYF.

The V gene is TRBV28, the J gene TRBJ2-7, with D unclear. This CDR3 spans 15 amino acids. The germline V gene encodes CDR1 MDHEN and CDR2 SYDVKM. The V end was cut by 4 bases, the J end by 0 bases, with 13 bases between. The CDR3 here is CASSSGFSSSYEQYF. CDR3 coding DNA: TGTGCCAGCAGTTCAGGATTTTCGAGCTCCTACGAGCAGTACTTC.

CDR3 residues: CASNPLNTEAFF. The CDR3 DNA sequence: TGTGCCAGCAACCCCCTGAACACTGAAGCTTTCTTT. The genes are TRBV11-2 and TRBJ1-1; D remains ambiguous. V was clipped by 7 bases and J by 0 bases, with 6 bases between them. Looked up from germline, CDR1 is SGHAT and CDR2 is FQNNGV. This CDR3 has 12 residues.

The chain uses TRBV5-7 and TRBJ1-6, with a weak D call TRBD1 (5 bases). TRBV5-7 is an open reading frame, and its role is uncertain. V lost 4 bases and J lost 2, with 22 bases in between. The CDR3 runs to 19 residues. The CDR3 is CASSPPEAGRGPYNSPLHF. The CDR3 DNA reads as TGTGCCAGCAGCCCTCCCGAGGCAGGGCGAGGCCCCTATAATTCACCCCTCCACTTT.

The genes are TRBV11-3 and TRBJ2-2; D is undetermined. This CDR3 contains 12 residues. V lost 0 bases and J 10 bases, leaving 6 bases between the germline ends. CDR1 is SGHNT, CDR2 YENEEA, per germline. CDR3 region: CASSLDATELFF. The CDR3 DNA is TGTGCCAGCAGCTTAGATGCCACGGAGCTGTTTTTT.

This clone was detected only a few times. The chain has TRBV2 and TRBJ1-2; 8 bases match TRBD1. This CDR3 contains 15 residues. Germline CDR1 SNHLY, CDR2 FYNNEI. The J segment lost 4 bases and the V segment lost 5 bases, leaving 9 bases of the junction unmatched. CDR3 nucleotide sequence: TGTGCCAGCAGTACAGACAGGGGAAGTGGCTATGGCTACACCTTC. Protein sequence: CASSTDRGSGYGYTF.

The chain carries TRBV2 and TRBJ1-1; TRBD1 might be the D (5 bases). There are 15 residues in the CDR3. The germline V gene has CDR1 SNHLY and CDR2 FYNNEI. The V end lost 6 bases, the J end lost 3 bases, and 17 bases lay between the germline ends. CDR3: CASSNQRGTHTEAFF. The CDR3 nucleotides are TGTGCCAGCAGCAATCAGAGAGGGACTCACACTGAAGCTTTCTTT.

The J gene is TRBJ2-2, the V gene TRBV7-2; TRBD2 agrees at 8 bases. The germline V gene has CDR1 SGHTA and CDR2 FQGNSA. V lost 3 bases and J lost 6; bases outside the gene matches: 15. The CDR3 is 18 residues long. The CDR3 here is CASSFSAGAGVGPGELFF. The CDR3 region has the DNA TGTGCCAGCAGCTTCTCAGCGGGAGCTGGGGTGGGTCCCGGGGAGCTGTTTTTT.

CDR3 region: CSVEDTGREGYGYTF. In DNA form, the CDR3 reads TGCAGCGTTGAAGATACTGGGAGGGAGGGCTATGGCTACACCTTC. V is TRBV29-1 and J is TRBJ1-2; D is unresolved. The ends were cut back, 0 bases at V and 4 bases at J, with 15 bases in the middle. Germline assignment: CDR1 SQVTM and CDR2 ANQGSEA. The CDR3 is made up of 15 amino acids.

The rearrangement uses TRBV2 and TRBJ2-7; D tentatively reads TRBD1 or TRBD2 (5 bases each). The CDR3 totals 12 residues. V gave up 4 bases and J gave up 6 bases, with 10 bases separating them. Germline V gene lookup returns CDR1 SNHLY and CDR2 FYNNEI. DNA of the CDR3: TGTGCCAGCAGTGCCCAGGGACCCGAGCAGTACTTC. Protein sequence: CASSAQGPEQYF.

This clone was observed once. V gene TRBV5-1 combines with J gene TRBJ1-2; TRBD1 might be the D (6 bases). Germline assignment: CDR1 SGHRS and CDR2 YFSETQ. The CDR3 runs to 15 residues. Trimming took off 4 bases at V and 0 bases at J, with 13 bases between the two ends. The CDR3, as DNA: TGCGCCAGCAGCAGGACAGTCCTAGCTAACTATGGCTACACCTTC. Its protein product is CASSRTVLANYGYTF.

The rearrangement joins TRBV28 to TRBJ2-1; 9 nucleotides match TRBD1. Germline CDR1 reads MDHEN; CDR2 reads SYDVKM. Trimming took 6 bases from V and 3 from J; bases not matched to a gene: 18. The CDR3 has 19 residues. The CDR3 protein is CASRAGTGRDYRVYNEQFF. The CDR3 bases are TGTGCCAGCAGGGCCGGGACAGGGAGGGATTACCGGGTCTACAATGAGCAGTTCTTC. The full variable domain, in which reference TRBV28 and TRBJ2-1 provide the parts outside the CDR3, is DVKVTQSSRYLVKRTGEKVFLECVQDMDHENMFWYRQDPGLGLRLIYFSYDVKMKEKGDIPEGYSVSREKKERFSLILESASTNQTSMYLCASRAGTGRDYRVYNEQFFGPGTRLTVL.

J is TRBJ1-5 and V is TRBV6-5; D is uncertain. CDR1 and CDR2 (germline): MNHEY, SVGAGI. The V end lost 4 bases, the J end lost 3 bases, and 13 bases lay between the germline ends. The CDR3 spans 15 residues. The CDR3 loop is CASSSQGPSNQPQHF. Here the CDR3 DNA reads TGTGCCAGCAGTTCCCAAGGCCCTTCCAATCAGCCCCAGCATTTT.

This chain uses TRBV4-3 with TRBJ2-2; TRBD2 matches 11 bases. The CDR3 contains 16 residues. Germline assignment: CDR1 LGHNA and CDR2 YSLEER. V was pared by 4 bases and J by 7 bases, with 8 bases of the junction left unmatched. This CDR3 reads CASSLQGLAVVGELFF. CDR3 DNA: TGCGCCAGCAGCCTACAGGGACTAGCGGTCGTCGGGGAGCTGTTTTTT.

The V call is TRBV10-1, the J call TRBJ2-7; maybe TRBD2 (5 bases). V lost 3 bases and J 4 bases, leaving 16 bases between the germline ends. The germline gives CDR1 WNHNN, CDR2 SYGVQD (reference sequence). The CDR3 totals 15 residues. CDR3 sequence (DNA): TGCGCCAGCAGTGACCAGAGAGGGTTTTCGTACGAGCAGTACTTC. Translated, it gives CASSDQRGFSYEQYF.

The chain joins TRBV6-1 to TRBJ1-1; no clear D gene. Germline lookup yields CDR1 MNHNS and CDR2 SASEGT. V dropped 2 bases and J dropped 4 bases, with 17 bases sitting between them. The CDR3 extends over 16 amino acids. CDR3 in amino acids: CASSEWGGSQATEAFF. The CDR3 DNA reads TGTGCCAGCAGTGAATGGGGAGGCAGTCAGGCCACTGAAGCTTTCTTT.

The CDR3, as DNA: TGTGCCAGCAGTGTTTCGGCGGGAGGGGAAAAACTGTTTTTT. Residues: CASSVSAGGEKLFF. This sequence joins TRBV6-4 and TRBJ1-4; D not resolved. V gave up 4 bases and J gave up 8 bases, with 14 bases separating them. The CDR3 runs 14 residues. Germline values: CDR1 MRHNA, CDR2 SNTAGT.

A single count supports this clone. The chain carries TRBV7-2 and TRBJ1-4; 8 bases fit TRBD1. Germline CDR1 is SGHTA and CDR2 is FQGNSA. This CDR3 contains 15 residues. V gave up 5 bases and J gave up 8 bases; unmatched junction bases: 10. This CDR3 reads CASSQYGQGTEKLFF. CDR3 coding DNA: TGTGCCAGCAGCCAATATGGACAGGGCACCGAAAAACTGTTTTTT. The variable domain in full, completed from reference TRBV7-2 and TRBJ1-4, reads GAGVSQSPSNKVTEKGKDVELRCDPISGHTALYWYRQSLGQGLEFLIYFQGNSAPDKSGLPSDRFSAERTGGSVSTLTIQRTQQEDSAVYLCASSQYGQGTEKLFFGSGTQLSVL.

This chain uses TRBV24-1 with TRBJ1-1, with D maybe TRBD1 (6 bases). Per the germline V gene, CDR1 is KGHDR and CDR2 is SFDVKD. This CDR3 is 14 amino acids long. Trimming removed 4 bases at V and 5 bases at J, with 13 bases between. In DNA, the CDR3 is TGTGCCACCAGTGACAGGGGCGGAGAGACTGAAGCTTTCTTT. Translating gives CATSDRGGETEAFF.

The V call is TRBV11-2, the J call TRBJ1-1; no definite D call. Between the trimmed V and J ends, which lost 3 bases and 7 bases, there was a span of 6 bases. Germline-derived CDR1 and CDR2 are SGHAT and FQNNGV. This CDR3 is 11 amino acids long. As DNA, the CDR3 is TGTGCCAGCAGCTTGGAAGTTGAAGCTTTCTTT. It specifies CASSLEVEAFF.

This clone has just a few counts. V and J are TRBV7-8 and TRBJ1-3, with D hard to call. Germline V lookup: CDR1 SGHVS, CDR2 FQNEAQ. V was pared by 1 base and J by 0 bases, with 10 bases between. This CDR3 has 16 residues. CDR3 nucleotide sequence: TGTGCCAGCAGCTTAGGGGAGGGAAACTCTGGAAACACCATATATTTT. Encoded protein: CASSLGEGNSGNTIYF.

The rearrangement links TRBV27 to TRBJ1-6, with D hard to call. V gave up 3 bases and J gave up 8 bases, with 5 bases separating them. The CDR3 runs to 12 residues. The germline V gene encodes CDR1 MNHEY and CDR2 SMNVEV (reference sequence). CDR3 bases: TGTGCCAGCAGTTTTTCCGATTCACCCCTCCACTTT. It specifies CASSFSDSPLHF.

With respect to this clone: Other DNA sequences in this sample translate to the same CDR3. The genes are TRBV7-8 and TRBJ1-1; a weak D match, TRBD1 (5 bases). Germline-derived CDR1 and CDR2 are SGHVS and FQNEAQ. This CDR3 has 14 amino acids. Trimming removed 0 bases at V and 0 bases at J, with 5 bases between. CDR3 nucleotides: TGTGCCAGCAGCTTAGCAGGGGTGAACACTGAAGCTTTCTTT. Protein sequence: CASSLAGVNTEAFF.

This sequence joins TRBV2 and TRBJ1-5; no clear D. With 3 bases removed from V and 2 bases from J, the gap between germline ends came to 8 bases. Germline V gives CDR1 SNHLY, CDR2 FYNNEI. This CDR3 contains 14 residues. CDR3: CASSDKVGNQPQHF. DNA of the CDR3: TGTGCCAGCAGTGACAAGGTGGGCAATCAGCCCCAGCATTTT.

V is TRBV12-5 and J is TRBJ2-3; TRBD2 matches at 9 bases. The CDR3 loop spans 17 amino acids. V dropped 2 bases and J dropped 0; count of bases not matched to a gene: 6. Germline lookup yields CDR1 LGHNT and CDR2 FRNRAP. The CDR3 here is CASGLPSGVASTDTQYF. As DNA, the CDR3 is TGTGCTAGTGGTTTGCCTAGCGGGGTAGCTAGCACAGATACGCAGTATTTT.

The chain recombines TRBV4-1 with TRBJ1-2; D is perhaps TRBD1 (5 bases). This CDR3 spans 16 amino acids. V gave up 0 bases and J gave up 2 bases, with 13 bases separating them. CDR1 MGHRA and CDR2 YSYEKL come from the germline V gene. CDR3 region: CASSQEGLGRNYGYTF. The CDR3 nucleotides read TGCGCCAGCAGCCAAGAGGGACTTGGTCGAAACTATGGCTACACCTTC.

This clone is a singleton in its sample. The chain has TRBV24-1 and TRBJ2-3; D is perhaps TRBD1 (6 bases). Deletions cut 4 bases from V and 5 bases from J, with 12 bases between. Germline loops: CDR1 KGHDR, CDR2 SFDVKD. The CDR3 extends over 14 amino acids. In DNA, the CDR3 is TGTGCCACCAGTGAACAGGGTCAGATAGATACGCAGTATTTT. It codes for CATSEQGQIDTQYF.